This T cell receptor (beta chain) originates from a study of early T cells in non-severe SARS-CoV-2 infection. Study-wide background: Sequencing of bulk RNA from unsorted whole blood was done, without chain pairing.

Researchers tagged individual cDNA molecules with unique molecular identifiers. TCRdb recomputed calls from the 5' RACE reads with MiXCR, one row per CDR3 protein. This table holds more than 50,000 distinct CDR3 sequences, around 13% found once. This CDR3 is 15 amino acids long. Trimming cost V 7 bases and J 2 bases, with 14 bases left between them. The germline V gene has CDR1 SNHLY and CDR2 FYNNEI. The sample consisted of whole blood, taken at baseline. The receptor was isolated from an adult who was a healthcare worker with PCR-confirmed SARS-CoV-2 infection or an uninfected control (not recorded which). The gene calls are TRBV2 and TRBJ2-2; D might be TRBD1 (6 bases). CDR3: CASTEGHLNTGELFF. Written as DNA, the CDR3 is TGTGCCAGCACCGAGGGACACCTTAACACCGGGGAGCTGTTTTTT.